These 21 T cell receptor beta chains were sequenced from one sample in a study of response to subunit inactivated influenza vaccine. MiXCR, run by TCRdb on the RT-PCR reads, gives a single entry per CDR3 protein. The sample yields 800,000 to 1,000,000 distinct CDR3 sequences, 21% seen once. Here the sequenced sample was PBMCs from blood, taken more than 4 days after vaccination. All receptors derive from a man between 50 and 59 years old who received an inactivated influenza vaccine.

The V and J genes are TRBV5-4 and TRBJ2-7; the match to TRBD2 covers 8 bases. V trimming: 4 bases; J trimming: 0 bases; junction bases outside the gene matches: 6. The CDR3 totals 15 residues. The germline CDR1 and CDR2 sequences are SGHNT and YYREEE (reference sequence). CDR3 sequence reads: CASSPGGRSSYEQYF. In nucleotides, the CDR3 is TGTGCCAGCAGCCCGGGCGGGAGGAGCTCCTACGAGCAGTACTTC. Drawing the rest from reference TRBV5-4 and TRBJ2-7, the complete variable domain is ETGVTQSPTHLIKTRGQQVTLRCSSQSGHNTVSWYQQALGQGPQFIFQYYREEENGRGNFPPRFSGLQFPNYSSELNVNALELDDSALYLCASSPGGRSSYEQYFGPGTRLTVT.

In nucleotides, the CDR3 is TGTGCCAGCAGTCCTGACAGGGTTTTCTACGAGCAGTACTTC. This sequence encodes CASSPDRVFYEQYF. The chain joins TRBV28 to TRBJ2-7, with 7 bases identical to TRBD1. This CDR3 has 14 amino acids. CDR1 MDHEN and CDR2 SYDVKM come from the germline V gene. Trimming at V came to 5 bases and at J to 3 bases, leaving 7 bases not matched to a gene.

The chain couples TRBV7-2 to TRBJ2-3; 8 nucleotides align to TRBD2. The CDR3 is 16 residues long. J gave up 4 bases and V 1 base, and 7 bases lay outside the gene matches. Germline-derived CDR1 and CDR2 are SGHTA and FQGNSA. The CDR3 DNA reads TGTGCCAGCAGCTTAGGTTGGGGACTAGGGTCAGATACGCAGTATTTT. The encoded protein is CASSLGWGLGSDTQYF.

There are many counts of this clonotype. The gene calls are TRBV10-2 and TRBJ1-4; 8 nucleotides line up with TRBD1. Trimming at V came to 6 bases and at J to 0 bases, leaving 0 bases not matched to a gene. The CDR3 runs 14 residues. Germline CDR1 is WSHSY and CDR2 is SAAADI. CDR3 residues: CASRQGATNEKLFF. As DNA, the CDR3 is TGCGCCAGCAGACAGGGGGCAACTAATGAAAAACTGTTTTTT.

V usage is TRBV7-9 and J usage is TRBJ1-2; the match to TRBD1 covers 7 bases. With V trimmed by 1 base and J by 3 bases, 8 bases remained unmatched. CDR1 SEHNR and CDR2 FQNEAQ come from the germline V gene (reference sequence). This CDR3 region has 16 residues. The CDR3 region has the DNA TGTGCCAGCAGCTTAGTGGGACAGAGAGCTTACTATGGCTACACCTTC. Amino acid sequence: CASSLVGQRAYYGYTF.

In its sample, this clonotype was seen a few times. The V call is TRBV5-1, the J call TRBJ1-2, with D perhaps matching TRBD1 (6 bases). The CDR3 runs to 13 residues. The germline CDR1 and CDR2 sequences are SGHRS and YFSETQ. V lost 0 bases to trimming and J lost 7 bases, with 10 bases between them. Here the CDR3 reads CASSLAGVGGYTF. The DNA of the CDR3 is TGCGCCAGCAGCTTGGCAGGGGTTGGTGGCTACACCTTC.

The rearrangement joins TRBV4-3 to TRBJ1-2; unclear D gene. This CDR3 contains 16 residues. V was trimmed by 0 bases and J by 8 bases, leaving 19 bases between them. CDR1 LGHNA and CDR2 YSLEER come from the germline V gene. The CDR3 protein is CASSQDLGQAIRGYTF. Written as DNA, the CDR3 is TGCGCCAGCAGCCAAGATCTTGGTCAGGCAATTCGCGGCTACACCTTC.

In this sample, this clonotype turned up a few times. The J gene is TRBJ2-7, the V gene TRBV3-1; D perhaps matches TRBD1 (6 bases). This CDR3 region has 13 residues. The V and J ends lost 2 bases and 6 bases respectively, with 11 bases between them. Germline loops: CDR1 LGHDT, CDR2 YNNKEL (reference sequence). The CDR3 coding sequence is TGTGCCAGCAGCCAACAACAGGGATCCGAGCAGTACTTC. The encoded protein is CASSQQQGSEQYF.

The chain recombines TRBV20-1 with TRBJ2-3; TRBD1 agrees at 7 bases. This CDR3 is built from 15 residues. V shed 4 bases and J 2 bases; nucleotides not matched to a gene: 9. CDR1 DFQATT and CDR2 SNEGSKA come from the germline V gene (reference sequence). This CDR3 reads CSATRRTGSTDTQYF. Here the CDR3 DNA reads TGCAGTGCTACACGAAGGACAGGATCCACAGATACGCAGTATTTT.

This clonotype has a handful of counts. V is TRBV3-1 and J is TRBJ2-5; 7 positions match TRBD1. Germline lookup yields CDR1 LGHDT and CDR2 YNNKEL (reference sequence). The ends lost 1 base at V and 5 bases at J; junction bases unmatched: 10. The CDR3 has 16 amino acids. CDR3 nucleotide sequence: TGTGCCAGCAGCCAAGCGAAAACCGACAGGGCTGAGACCCAGTACTTC. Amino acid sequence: CASSQAKTDRAETQYF.

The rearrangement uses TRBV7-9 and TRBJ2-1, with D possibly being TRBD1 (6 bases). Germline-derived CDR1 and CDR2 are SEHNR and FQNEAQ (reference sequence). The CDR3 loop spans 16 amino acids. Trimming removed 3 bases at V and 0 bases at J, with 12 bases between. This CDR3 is CASSLTGFSSYNEQFF. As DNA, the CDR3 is TGTGCCAGCAGCTTGACAGGATTCAGCTCCTACAATGAGCAGTTCTTC.

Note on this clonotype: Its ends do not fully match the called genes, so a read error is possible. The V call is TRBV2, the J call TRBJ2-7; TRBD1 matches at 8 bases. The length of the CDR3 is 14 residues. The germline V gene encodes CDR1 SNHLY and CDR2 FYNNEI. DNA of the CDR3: TGTGCCAGCCTTTGGGACAGGAGCTCCTACGAGCAGCACTTC. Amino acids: CASLWDRSSYEQHF.

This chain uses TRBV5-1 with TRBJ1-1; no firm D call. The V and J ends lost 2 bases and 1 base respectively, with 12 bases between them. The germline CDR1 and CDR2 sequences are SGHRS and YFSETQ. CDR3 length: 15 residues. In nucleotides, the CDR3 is TGCGCCAGCAGCTTTTCCGGTATTGAGAACACTGAAGCTTTCTTT. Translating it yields CASSFSGIENTEAFF.

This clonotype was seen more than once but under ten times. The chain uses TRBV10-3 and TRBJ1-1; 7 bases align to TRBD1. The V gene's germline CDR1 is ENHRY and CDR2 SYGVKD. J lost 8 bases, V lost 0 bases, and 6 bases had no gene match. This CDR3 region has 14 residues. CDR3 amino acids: CAISESGETGEAFF. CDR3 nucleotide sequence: TGTGCCATCAGTGAGTCGGGGGAGACAGGGGAAGCTTTCTTT.

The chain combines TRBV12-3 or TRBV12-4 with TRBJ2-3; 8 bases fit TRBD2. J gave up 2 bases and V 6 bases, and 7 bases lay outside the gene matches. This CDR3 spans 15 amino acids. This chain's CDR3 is CASRRPGLVTDTQYF. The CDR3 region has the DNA TGTGCCAGCAGGCGACCGGGACTAGTCACAGATACGCAGTATTTT.

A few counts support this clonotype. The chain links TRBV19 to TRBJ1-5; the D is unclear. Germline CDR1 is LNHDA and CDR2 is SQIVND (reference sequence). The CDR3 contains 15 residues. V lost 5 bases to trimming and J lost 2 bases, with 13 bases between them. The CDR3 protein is CASSPQEAGNQPQHF. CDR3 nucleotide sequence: TGTGCCAGTAGTCCCCAGGAGGCCGGCAATCAGCCCCAGCATTTT.

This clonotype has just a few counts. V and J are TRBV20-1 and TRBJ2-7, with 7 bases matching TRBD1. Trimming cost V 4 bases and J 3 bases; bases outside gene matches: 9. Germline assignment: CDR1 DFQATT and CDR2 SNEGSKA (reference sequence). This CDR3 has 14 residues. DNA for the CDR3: TGCAGTGCTACCGGACAGGCCAGATACTACGAGCAGTACTTC. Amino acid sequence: CSATGQARYYEQYF.

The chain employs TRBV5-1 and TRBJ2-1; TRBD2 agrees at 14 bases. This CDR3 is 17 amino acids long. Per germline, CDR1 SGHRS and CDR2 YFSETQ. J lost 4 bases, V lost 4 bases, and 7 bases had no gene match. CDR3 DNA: TGCGCCAGCAGCCCGACTAGCGGGGGGGCAGGATACAATGAGCAGTTCTTC. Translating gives CASSPTSGGAGYNEQFF.

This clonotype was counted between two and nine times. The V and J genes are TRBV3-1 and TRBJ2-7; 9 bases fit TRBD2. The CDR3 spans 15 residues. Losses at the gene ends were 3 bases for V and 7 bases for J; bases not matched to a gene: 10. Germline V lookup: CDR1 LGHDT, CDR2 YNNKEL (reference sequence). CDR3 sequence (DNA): TGTGCCAGCAGCCAGCAGACTAGCGGCGGTGGAGAGCAGTACTTC. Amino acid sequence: CASSQQTSGGGEQYF.

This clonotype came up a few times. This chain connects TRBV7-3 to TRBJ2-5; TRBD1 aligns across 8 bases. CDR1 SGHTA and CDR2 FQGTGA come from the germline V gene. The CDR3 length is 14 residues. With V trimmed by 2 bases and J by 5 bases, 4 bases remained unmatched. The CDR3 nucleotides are TGTGCCAGCAGCTTACTCCGACAGGGGGAGACCCAGTACTTC. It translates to CASSLLRQGETQYF.

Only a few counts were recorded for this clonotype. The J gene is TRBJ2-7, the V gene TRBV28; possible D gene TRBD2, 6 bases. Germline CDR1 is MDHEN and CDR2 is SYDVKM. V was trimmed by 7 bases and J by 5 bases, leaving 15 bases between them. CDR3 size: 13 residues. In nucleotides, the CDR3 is TGTGCCAGCAAAGTTTGGGGGGTCGACGAGCAGTACTTC. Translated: CASKVWGVDEQYF.